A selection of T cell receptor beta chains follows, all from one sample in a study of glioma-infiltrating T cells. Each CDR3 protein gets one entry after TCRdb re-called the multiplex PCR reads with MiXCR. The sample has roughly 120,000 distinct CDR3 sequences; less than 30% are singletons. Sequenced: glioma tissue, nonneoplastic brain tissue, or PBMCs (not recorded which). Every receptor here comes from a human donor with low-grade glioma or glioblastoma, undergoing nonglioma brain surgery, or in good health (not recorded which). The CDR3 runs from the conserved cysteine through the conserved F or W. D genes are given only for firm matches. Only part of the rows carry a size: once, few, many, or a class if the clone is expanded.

DNA: TGTGCCAGTAGTATCGGGCTAGGATCCTACGAGCAGTACTTC
CDR3: CASSIGLGSYEQYF
J: TRBJ2-7
D: -
V: TRBV19
size: many

DNA: TGTGCCAGCAGCTTTTTTTTTAATACGCAGTATTTT
CDR3: CASSFFFNTQYF
J: TRBJ2-3
D: -
V: TRBV7-2
size: -

DNA: TGCAGTGCTAAGGGACCAGCGGGAAACGAGAAGTACTTC
CDR3: CSAKGPAGNEKYF
J: TRBJ2-7
D: TRBD2
V: TRBV20-1
size: -

DNA: TGCGCCAGCAGCCAAGACCCCGCCGCGGGGGGAGTTCAGCCCCAGCATTTT
CDR3: CASSQDPAAGGVQPQHF
J: TRBJ1-5
D: -
V: TRBV4-1
size: many

DNA: TGTGCCAGCAGTTCTCTAGGTGCCGGGGAAGACACCATATATTTT
CDR3: CASSSLGAGEDTIYF
J: TRBJ1-3
D: -
V: TRBV27
size: many

DNA: TGCAGCGTTCGGACAGGGGGTGGTCAGCCCCAACATTTT
CDR3: CSVRTGGGQPQHF
J: TRBJ1-5
D: TRBD1
V: TRBV29-1
size: many

DNA: TGTGCCAGTAGTGGGACTAGCACAGATACGCAGTATTTT
CDR3: CASSGTSTDTQYF
J: TRBJ2-3
D: -
V: TRBV19
size: many

DNA: TGTGCCAGCAGTGGGACTAATGCGGAGACCCAGTACTTC
CDR3: CASSGTNAETQYF
J: TRBJ2-5
D: TRBD2
V: TRBV28
size: many

DNA: TGTGCCAGCAGCTTACTTTCTATAGCGATTAGCACAGATACGCAGTATTTT
CDR3: CASSLLSIAISTDTQYF
J: TRBJ2-3
D: -
V: TRBV7-6
size: -

DNA: TGTGCCAGCAGCTTGGCCCTGGGGGGCAATAGCGGCTACACCTTC
CDR3: CASSLALGGNSGYTF
J: TRBJ1-2
D: -
V: TRBV5-4
size: -

DNA: TGTGCCAGCGGCCAAAGGGCGGGAGATGATAATGAGCAGTTCTTC
CDR3: CASGQRAGDDNEQFF
J: TRBJ2-1
D: TRBD2
V: TRBV4-2
size: -

DNA: TGCAGCGCTGGATTCGGGAACACTGAAGCTTTCTTT
CDR3: CSAGFGNTEAFF
J: TRBJ1-1
D: -
V: TRBV29-1
size: few

DNA: TGTGCCAGCAGCCAGCAGGAGGGGATCTACAATGAGCAGTTCTTC
CDR3: CASSQQEGIYNEQFF
J: TRBJ2-1
D: -
V: TRBV3-1
size: -

DNA: TGTGCCAGCTCTTTTGGTATTATGAACACTGAAGCTTTCTTT
CDR3: CASSFGIMNTEAFF
J: TRBJ1-1
D: -
V: TRBV27
size: -

DNA: TGTGCCAGCAGTCGTAAGACTAGCCGATCTAGCACAGATACGCAGTATTTT
CDR3: CASSRKTSRSSTDTQYF
J: TRBJ2-3
D: TRBD2
V: TRBV6-1
size: many

DNA: TGCAGTGCTCCGTTGGCCTCTGGAAACACCATATATTTT
CDR3: CSAPLASGNTIYF
J: TRBJ1-3
D: -
V: TRBV20-1
size: many

DNA: TGTGCCAGCAGCTTAGCCGGTAAGACCTACGAGCAGTACTTC
CDR3: CASSLAGKTYEQYF
J: TRBJ2-7
D: -
V: TRBV7-2
size: many

DNA: TGTGCCAGCAGCCCCGACAGGCCCTACAATGAGCAGTTCTTC
CDR3: CASSPDRPYNEQFF
J: TRBJ2-1
D: -
V: TRBV12-3/TRBV12-4
size: many

DNA: TGCAGCGTTGAAAATGCAGGCCAGGGGGACTATGGCTACACCTTC
CDR3: CSVENAGQGDYGYTF
J: TRBJ1-2
D: TRBD1
V: TRBV29-1
size: -

DNA: TGTGCCAGCAGGACAGGGGGAGCGTCAGATACGCAGTATTTT
CDR3: CASRTGGASDTQYF
J: TRBJ2-3
D: TRBD1
V: TRBV6-1
size: many

DNA: TGTGCCAGCAGCCGGGGGCTAGCGGCTAGCACAGATACGCAGTATTTT
CDR3: CASSRGLAASTDTQYF
J: TRBJ2-3
D: -
V: TRBV7-8
size: many

DNA: TGTGCCTGGAGTCTACAGGGAAACTATCAGCCCCAGCATTTT
CDR3: CAWSLQGNYQPQHF
J: TRBJ1-5
D: -
V: TRBV30
size: few